This T cell receptor (beta chain) was obtained from a study of OX40 agonist ivuxolimab in advanced cancers. Study at large: The group had a mean age of about 65 years, ranged from about 20 to 90, and was around 86% male.

The CDR3 spans 14 residues. Trimming at V came to 1 base and at J to 4 bases, leaving 3 bases not matched to a gene. CDR1 and CDR2 from the germline V gene are MGHRA and YSYEKL. This table comes from immunoSEQ multiplex PCR, and its TCRdb copy is limited to in-frame clones, with some not included. In the table there are tens of thousands of clones, under 90% of which are singletons. The TCR sequence derives from an adult with an advanced solid tumor such as melanoma, head and neck, liver or kidney cancer. Sample: CD4+ or CD8+ T cells sorted from blood, taken in a trial of the OX40 agonist ivuxolimab. The chain is built from TRBV4-1 and TRBJ1-2, with TRBD1 matching over 7 bases. CDR3 in amino acids: CASSQAAGGYGYTF. The CDR3 DNA follows: TGCGCCAGCAGCCAAGCGGCAGGGGGCTATGGCTACACCTTC.